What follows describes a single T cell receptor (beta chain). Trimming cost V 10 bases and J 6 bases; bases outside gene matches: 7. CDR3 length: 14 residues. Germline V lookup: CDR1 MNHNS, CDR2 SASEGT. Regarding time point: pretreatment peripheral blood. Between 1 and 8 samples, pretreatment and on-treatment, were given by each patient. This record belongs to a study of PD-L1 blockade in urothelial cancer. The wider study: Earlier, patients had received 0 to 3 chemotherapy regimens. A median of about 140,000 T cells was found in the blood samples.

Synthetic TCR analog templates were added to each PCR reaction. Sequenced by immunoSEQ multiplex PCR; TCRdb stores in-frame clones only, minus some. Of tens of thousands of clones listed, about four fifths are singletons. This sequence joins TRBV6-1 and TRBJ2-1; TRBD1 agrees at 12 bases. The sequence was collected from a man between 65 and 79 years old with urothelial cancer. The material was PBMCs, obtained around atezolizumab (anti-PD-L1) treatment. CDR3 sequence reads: CAIPGQGAFNEQFF. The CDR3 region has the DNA TGTGCCATCCCGGGACAGGGGGCGTTCAATGAGCAGTTCTTC.